A selection of T cell receptor beta chains follows, all from one sample in a study of shared clonotypes between healthy human individuals. The table came from immunoSEQ multiplex PCR; TCRdb's copy has only in-frame clones and leaves some out. The sample has approximately 1.9 million clones, 90% to 95% seen once; the top ten hold 1.5% to 2%. Sequences were obtained from naive CD8+ T cells from PBMCs. The receptors stem from a man in his late teens or twenties in good health. Some clones in this sample may be carry-over from other donors' samples. The CDR3 runs from the conserved cysteine through the conserved F or W. Fields, in order: V gene, D gene, clone size, CDR3 protein. A D gene is named only where the DNA matches it firmly. Where a row states a size, it is once, few, many or the class of an expanded clone; other rows omit it.

TRBV19,NA,few,CASTPSGEKLFF
TRBV9,NA,NA,CASSVGNGPFYGYTF
TRBV2,TRBD2,NA,CATSTGGSSYNEQFF
TRBV4-1,NA,NA,CASSQDPSYNEQFF
TRBV5-6,TRBD2,NA,CASTAGLALSPSYNEQFF
TRBV28,NA,NA,CASSLGYTFQETQYF
TRBV27,TRBD2,NA,CASSLSGLAWETQYF
TRBV13,TRBD2,NA,CASSLGLAGETQYF
TRBV2,TRBD2,NA,CASSRAGAHASSYEQYF
TRBV13,TRBD1,once,CASSTRTGVLTDTQYF
TRBV25-1,TRBD1,NA,CASSTGAGYGYTF
TRBV19,TRBD2,NA,CASSLSGRYHEQYF
TRBV27,TRBD1,NA,CASSPGQGSWETQYF
TRBV9,TRBD2,NA,CASSVGGSAPYEQYF
TRBV2,TRBD1,NA,CASIRDRGNQPQHF
TRBV4-3,NA,NA,CASSQDHNGEKLFF
TRBV5-4,TRBD1,NA,CASSFPGQGVYEQYF
TRBV2,TRBD1,NA,CASLGRDREVETQYF
TRBV2,NA,NA,CARQGENTDTQYF
TRBV7-2,TRBD2,NA,CASSSVGLSLSTDTQYF
TRBV5-1,NA,NA,CASSLGNQETQYF
TRBV9,NA,NA,CASSPSGLRTDTQYF
TRBV7-9,NA,NA,CASSSTFKNTEAFF
TRBV28,NA,NA,CASSFPTTPGSAAFF
TRBV6-5,NA,NA,CASSYSPLSTEAFF
TRBV4-1,TRBD2,once,CASSPRWGLPLENIQYF
TRBV5-6,NA,NA,CASSLVPSGANVLTF
TRBV14,TRBD1,NA,CASSQGQGSGNTIYF
TRBV29-1,TRBD2,NA,CSAYPGEGSYNEQFF
TRBV4-1,NA,NA,CASSPREGVVAKNIQYF
TRBV9,NA,NA,CASSSQGSGNTIYF
TRBV5-1,NA,NA,CASSWTVRETQYF
TRBV5-1,NA,NA,CASSLSPLDEQYF
TRBV7-9,TRBD2,NA,CASSPGLADTGELFF
TRBV19,TRBD1,NA,CASSITRTGNTEAFF